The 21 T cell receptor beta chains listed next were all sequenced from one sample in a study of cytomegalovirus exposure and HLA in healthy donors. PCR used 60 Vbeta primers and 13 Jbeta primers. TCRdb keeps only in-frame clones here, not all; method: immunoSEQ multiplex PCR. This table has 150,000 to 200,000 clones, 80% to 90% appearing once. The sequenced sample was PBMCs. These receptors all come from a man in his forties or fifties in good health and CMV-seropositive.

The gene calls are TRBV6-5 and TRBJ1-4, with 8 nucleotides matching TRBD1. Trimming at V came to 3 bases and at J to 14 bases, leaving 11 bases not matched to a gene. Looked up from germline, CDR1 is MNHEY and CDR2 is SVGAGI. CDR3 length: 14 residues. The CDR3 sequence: CASSYTGGVGVLFF. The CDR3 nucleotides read TGTGCCAGCAGTTATACAGGGGGAGTAGGTGTGCTGTTTTTT.

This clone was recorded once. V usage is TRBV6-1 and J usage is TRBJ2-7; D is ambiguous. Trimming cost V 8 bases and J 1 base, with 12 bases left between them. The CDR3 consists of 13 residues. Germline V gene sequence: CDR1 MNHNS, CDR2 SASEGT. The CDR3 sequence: CASLTHLSYEQYF. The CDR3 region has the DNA TGTGCCAGCCTAACCCACTTATCCTACGAGCAGTACTTC.

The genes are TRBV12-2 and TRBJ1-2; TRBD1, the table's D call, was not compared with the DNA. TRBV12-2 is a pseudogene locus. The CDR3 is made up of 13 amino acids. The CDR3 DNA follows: TGTGCAAGTCGCTTAGGGGCACCCTATGGCTACACCTTC. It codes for CASRLGAPYGYTF.

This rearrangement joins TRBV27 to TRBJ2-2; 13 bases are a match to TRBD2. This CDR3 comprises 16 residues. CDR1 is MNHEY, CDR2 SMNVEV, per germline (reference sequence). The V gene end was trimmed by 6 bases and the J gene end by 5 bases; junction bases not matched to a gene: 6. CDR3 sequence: CASSLTSGRQTGELFF. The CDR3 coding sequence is TGTGCCAGCAGCCTGACTAGCGGGAGGCAAACCGGGGAGCTGTTTTTT.

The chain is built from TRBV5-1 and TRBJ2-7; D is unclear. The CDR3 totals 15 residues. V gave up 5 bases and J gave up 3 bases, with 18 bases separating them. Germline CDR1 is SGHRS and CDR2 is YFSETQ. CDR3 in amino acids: CASSLMPQAHYEQYF. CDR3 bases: TGCGCCAGCAGTTTGATGCCCCAGGCACACTACGAGCAGTACTTC. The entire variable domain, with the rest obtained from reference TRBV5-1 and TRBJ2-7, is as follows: KAGVTQTPRYLIKTRGQQVTLSCSPISGHRSVSWYQQTPGQGLQFLFEYFSETQRNKGNFPGRFSGRQFSNSRSEMNVSTLELGDSALYLCASSLMPQAHYEQYFGPGTRLTVT.

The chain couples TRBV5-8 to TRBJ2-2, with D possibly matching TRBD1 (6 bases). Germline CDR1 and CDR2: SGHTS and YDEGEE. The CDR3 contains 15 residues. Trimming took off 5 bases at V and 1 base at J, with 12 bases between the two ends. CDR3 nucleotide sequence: TGTGCCAGCAGACAGGGAAACCTGAACACCGGGGAGCTGTTTTTT. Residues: CASRQGNLNTGELFF.

Here the CDR3 reads CASSLMGAGGYEKLFF. Written as DNA, the CDR3 is TGTGCCAGCAGTTTAATGGGCGCGGGTGGGTATGAAAAACTGTTTTTT. This rearrangement joins TRBV28 to TRBJ1-4; D unclear. Per germline, CDR1 MDHEN and CDR2 SYDVKM. V was trimmed by 2 bases and J by 6 bases, leaving 16 bases between them. The length of the CDR3 is 16 residues.

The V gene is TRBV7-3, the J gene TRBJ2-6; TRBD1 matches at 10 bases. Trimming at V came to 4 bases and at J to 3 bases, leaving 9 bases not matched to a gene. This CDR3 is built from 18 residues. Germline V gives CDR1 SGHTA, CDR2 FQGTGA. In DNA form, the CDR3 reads TGTGCCAGCAGCTCCCCGACAGGGGGCGCGTTTGGGGCCAACGTCCTGACTTTC. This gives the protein CASSSPTGGAFGANVLTF.

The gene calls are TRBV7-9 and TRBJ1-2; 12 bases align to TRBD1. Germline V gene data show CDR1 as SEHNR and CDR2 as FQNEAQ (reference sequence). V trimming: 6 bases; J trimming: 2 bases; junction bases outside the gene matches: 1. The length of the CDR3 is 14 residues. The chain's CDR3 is CASRGTGGNYGYTF. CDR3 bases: TGTGCCAGCAGGGGGACAGGGGGCAACTATGGCTACACCTTC.

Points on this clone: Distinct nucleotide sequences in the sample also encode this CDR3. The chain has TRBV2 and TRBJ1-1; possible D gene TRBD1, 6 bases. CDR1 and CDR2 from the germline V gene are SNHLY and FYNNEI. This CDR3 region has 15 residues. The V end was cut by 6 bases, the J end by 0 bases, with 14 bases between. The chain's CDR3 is CASSGRQGLNTEAFF. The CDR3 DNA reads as TGTGCCAGCAGCGGACGGCAGGGGCTGAACACTGAAGCTTTCTTT. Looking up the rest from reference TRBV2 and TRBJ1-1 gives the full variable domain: EPEVTQTPSHQVTQMGQEVILRCVPISNHLYFYWYRQILGQKVEFLVSFYNNEISEKSEIFDDQFSVERPDGSNFTLKIRSTKLEDSAMYFCASSGRQGLNTEAFFGQGTRLTVV.

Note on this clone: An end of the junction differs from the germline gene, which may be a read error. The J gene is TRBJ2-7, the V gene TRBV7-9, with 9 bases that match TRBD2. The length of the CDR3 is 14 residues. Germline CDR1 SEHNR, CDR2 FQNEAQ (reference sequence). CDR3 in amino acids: CASNLAGVAYEQYF. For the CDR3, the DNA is TGTGCCAGCAACTTAGCGGGAGTGGCCTACGAGCAGTACTTC. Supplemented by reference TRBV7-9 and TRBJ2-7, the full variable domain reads DTGVSQNPRHKITKRGQNVTFRCDPISEHNRLYWYRQTLGQGPEFLTYFQNEAQLEKSRLLSDRFSAERPKGSFSTLEIQRTEQGDSAMYLCASNLAGVAYEQYFGPGTRLTVT.

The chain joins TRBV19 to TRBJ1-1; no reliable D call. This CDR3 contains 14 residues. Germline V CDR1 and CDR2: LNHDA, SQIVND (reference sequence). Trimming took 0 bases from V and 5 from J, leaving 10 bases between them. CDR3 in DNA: TGTGCCAGTAGTATAGAGAGAGGGAAGACTGAAGCTTTCTTT. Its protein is CASSIERGKTEAFF.

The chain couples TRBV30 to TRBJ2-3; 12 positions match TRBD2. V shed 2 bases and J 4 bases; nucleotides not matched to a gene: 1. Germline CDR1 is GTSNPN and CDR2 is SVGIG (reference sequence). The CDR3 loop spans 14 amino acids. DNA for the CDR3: TGTGCCTGGAGTAGACTAGCGGGAGCAGATACGCAGTATTTT. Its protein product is CAWSRLAGADTQYF.

The CDR3 region has the DNA TGTGCCAGCAAACCGGGCGCGGGCGGGAGGGGAATATACAATGAGCAGTTCTTC. Amino acids: CASKPGAGGRGIYNEQFF. The chain couples TRBV2 to TRBJ2-1; TRBD2 matches at 9 bases. Trimming cost V 7 bases and J 4 bases; bases outside gene matches: 17. There are 18 residues in the CDR3. Germline V gene lookup returns CDR1 SNHLY and CDR2 FYNNEI.

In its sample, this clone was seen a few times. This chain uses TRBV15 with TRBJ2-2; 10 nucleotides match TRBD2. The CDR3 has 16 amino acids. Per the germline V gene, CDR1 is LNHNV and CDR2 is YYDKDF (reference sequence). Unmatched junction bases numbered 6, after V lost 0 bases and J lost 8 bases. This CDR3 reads CATSRESSGRLGELFF. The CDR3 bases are TGTGCCACCAGCAGAGAGTCTAGCGGGAGACTTGGGGAGCTGTTTTTT.

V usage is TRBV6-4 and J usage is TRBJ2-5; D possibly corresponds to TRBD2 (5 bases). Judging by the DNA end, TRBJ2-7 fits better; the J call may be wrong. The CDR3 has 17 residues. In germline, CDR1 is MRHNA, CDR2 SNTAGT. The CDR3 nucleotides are TGTGCCAGCGATCCCTCACAATCGAGCAGGAGGCCCCTCGAGCAGTACTTC. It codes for CASDPSQSSRRPLEQYF.

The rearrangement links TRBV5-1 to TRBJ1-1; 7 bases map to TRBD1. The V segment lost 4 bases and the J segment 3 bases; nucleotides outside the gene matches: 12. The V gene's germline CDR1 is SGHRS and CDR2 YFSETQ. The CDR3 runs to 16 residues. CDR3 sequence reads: CASSQGGAIMDTEAFF. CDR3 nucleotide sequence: TGCGCCAGCAGCCAAGGGGGCGCAATAATGGACACTGAAGCTTTCTTT.

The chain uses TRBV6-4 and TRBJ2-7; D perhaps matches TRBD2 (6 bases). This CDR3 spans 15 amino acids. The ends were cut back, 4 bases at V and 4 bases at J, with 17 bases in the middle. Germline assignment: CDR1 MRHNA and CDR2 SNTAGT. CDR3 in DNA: TGTGCCAGCAGTGCCACCGCAGGAGGGGTTTACGAGCAGTACTTC. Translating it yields CASSATAGGVYEQYF.

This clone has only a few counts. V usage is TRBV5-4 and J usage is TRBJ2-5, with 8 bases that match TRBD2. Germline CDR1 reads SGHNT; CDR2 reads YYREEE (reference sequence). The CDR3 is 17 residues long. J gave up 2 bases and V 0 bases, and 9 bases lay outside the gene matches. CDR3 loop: CASSLAGGGGRQETQYF. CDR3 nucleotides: TGTGCCAGCAGCTTGGCCGGGGGCGGCGGGAGGCAAGAGACCCAGTACTTC.

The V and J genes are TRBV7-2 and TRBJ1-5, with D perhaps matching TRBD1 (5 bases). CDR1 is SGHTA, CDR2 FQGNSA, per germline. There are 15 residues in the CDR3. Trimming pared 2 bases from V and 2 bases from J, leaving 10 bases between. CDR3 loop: CASSLQGLGNQPQHF. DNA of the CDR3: TGTGCCAGCAGCTTACAGGGTCTGGGCAATCAGCCCCAGCATTTT. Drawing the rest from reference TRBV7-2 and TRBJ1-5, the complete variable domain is GAGVSQSPSNKVTEKGKDVELRCDPISGHTALYWYRQSLGQGLEFLIYFQGNSAPDKSGLPSDRFSAERTGGSVSTLTIQRTQQEDSAVYLCASSLQGLGNQPQHFGDGTRLSIL.

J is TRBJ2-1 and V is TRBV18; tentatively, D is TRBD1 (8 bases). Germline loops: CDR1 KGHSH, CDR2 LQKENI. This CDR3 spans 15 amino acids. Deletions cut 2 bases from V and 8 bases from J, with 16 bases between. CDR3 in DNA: TGTGCCAGCTCACCAAGGACAGGGAGGGATCATGAGCAGTTCTTC. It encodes CASSPRTGRDHEQFF.